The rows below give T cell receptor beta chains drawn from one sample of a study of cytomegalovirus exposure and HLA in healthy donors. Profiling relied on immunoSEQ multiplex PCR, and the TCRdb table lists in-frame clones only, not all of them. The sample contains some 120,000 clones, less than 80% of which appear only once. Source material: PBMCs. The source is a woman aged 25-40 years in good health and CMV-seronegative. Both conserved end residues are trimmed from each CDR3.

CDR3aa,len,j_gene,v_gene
ATSRQGAGIQPQH,13,TRBJ1-5,TRBV15
ASSELGQSNQPQH,13,TRBJ1-5,TRBV6-1
ASSMDRGYGYT,11,TRBJ1-2,TRBV19
ASSEMYNQPQH,11,TRBJ1-5,TRBV6-1
ASSLGSGQGEQY,12,TRBJ2-7,TRBV11-3
ASSQSQGSGYEQY,13,TRBJ2-7,TRBV16
AWSLRVQETQY,11,TRBJ2-5,TRBV30
ASSLKTWKRGNQPQH,15,TRBJ1-5,TRBV28
ASSVEGASPRF,11,TRBJ2-1,TRBV9
ASSPRLAGMGTDTQY,15,TRBJ2-3,TRBV14
ASSFVQGSYEQY,12,TRBJ2-7,TRBV5-5
AWSGRGGEPQH,11,TRBJ1-5,TRBV30
ASRGDSSSGNTIY,13,TRBJ1-3,TRBV9
ASSWRAGPAEAF,12,TRBJ1-1,TRBV5-6
ASSDPRTSGTQY,12,TRBJ2-3,TRBV7-9
ASRRQGTEAF,10,TRBJ1-1,TRBV19
ASSTGGTYEQY,11,TRBJ2-7,TRBV5-4
ASSQLAHLEDNEQF,14,TRBJ2-1,TRBV5-4
ASSLAQYQPQH,11,TRBJ1-5,TRBV7-2
ASSNRDRVAGANVLT,15,TRBJ2-6,TRBV5-4
ASREQGAGTEAF,12,TRBJ1-1,TRBV4-1
ASNPRAGTNTGELF,14,TRBJ2-2,TRBV7-8
AWSRVAGGPNTDTQY,15,TRBJ2-3,TRBV30
ASSDHRGNSPLH,12,TRBJ1-6,TRBV6-1
ASSELGRGVETQY,13,TRBJ2-5,TRBV9
ASSETGENTEAF,12,TRBJ1-1,TRBV2
ASSLWDRDVAEQY,13,TRBJ2-7,TRBV5-6
ASSLSRDIVTEAF,13,TRBJ1-1,TRBV27
ASSWTSGSPSEQF,13,TRBJ2-1,TRBV7-9
ASSQEPRVNSGNTIY,15,TRBJ1-3,TRBV4-3
ASLSGSVIGNEQF,13,TRBJ2-1,TRBV7-9
ASSLFLGKGGGNYEQY,16,TRBJ2-7,TRBV7-8
ASSLLGGETQY,11,TRBJ2-5,TRBV27
ASSAMGGRLETQY,13,TRBJ2-5,TRBV28
ASSQGRGWNTEAF,13,TRBJ1-1,TRBV14
ASRAGGARTGELF,13,TRBJ2-2,TRBV19
ASGEGQGAVNEQF,13,TRBJ2-1,TRBV12-5
ASSSGLAGSLGVTDTQY,17,TRBJ2-3,TRBV11-3
ASSSTGGPNQPQH,13,TRBJ1-5,TRBV11-2
ASKYGGPSYNEQF,13,TRBJ2-1,TRBV28
ATTEGQYSGGAF,12,TRBJ1-1,TRBV19
AWSATGTTYEQY,12,TRBJ2-7,TRBV30
ASSAPERGELF,11,TRBJ2-2,TRBV9
ASSILRDTEAF,11,TRBJ1-1,TRBV19